This T cell receptor (beta chain) was obtained from a study of human T cells and chemical hapten exposure. Findings and caveats of the study: In the PT1 data, expanded TCR counts showed a positive correlation with patch test score.

Per germline, CDR1 SSHAT and CDR2 FNYEAQ (reference sequence). This CDR3 spans 17 amino acids. As regards this clonotype: Its antigen is still unknown. At one end, the junction sequence differs from germline, possibly due to a read error.

TCRdb itself ran the RACE reads through MiXCR, one entry per CDR3 protein. Found here are roughly 60,000 distinct CDR3 sequences, around 11% of them singletons; the top ten hold roughly 2.4%. Time point defined: patch test 3, about 24 weeks after DPC sensitization. Treatment defined: therapeutic diphenylcyclopropenone sensitization with weekly scalp DPC. Alopecia patients between 18 and 70 years old and suitable for DPC were used as donors. The TCR sequence derives from a man aged 25 to 45 with alopecia areata. Some clones in this sample may be carry-over from other donors' samples. Source: whole blood, taken in connection with sensitization to the hapten diphenylcyclopropenone (DPC). This rearrangement joins TRBV7-7 to TRBJ2-1, with 10 bases matching TRBD2. CDR3: CASSLRTGTSAGDEQFF. CDR3 bases: TGTGCTAGCAGCTTGAGAACCGGGACTAGCGCGGGCGATGAGCAGTTCTTC. Full variable domain (remainder filled in from reference TRBV7-7 and TRBJ2-1): GAGVSQSPRYKVTKRGQDVTLRCDPISSHATLYWYQQALGQGPEFLTYFNYEAQPDKSGLPSDRFSAERPEGSISTLTIQRTEQRDSAMYRCASSLRTGTSAGDEQFFGPGTRLTVL.